This entry lists 18 T cell receptor beta chains sequenced from one sample in a study of blood T cell repertoires in COVID-19. Generated by immunoSEQ multiplex PCR, the TCRdb table keeps only in-frame clones and is missing some. The repertoire holds around 88,000 clones, with approximately 84% as singletons. Sequenced material: peripheral blood. These receptors came from a man aged 55 to 70 with acute or convalescent COVID-19.

The V gene is TRBV7-2, the J gene TRBJ1-6; D ambiguous. Per germline, CDR1 SGHTA and CDR2 FQGNSA. With 6 bases removed from V and 0 bases from J, the gap between germline ends came to 6 bases. The CDR3 totals 14 residues. This CDR3 is CASRGASYNSPLHF. The CDR3 nucleotides read TGTGCCAGCAGGGGAGCCTCCTATAATTCACCCCTCCACTTT.

The chain couples TRBV6-6 to TRBJ1-5; 7 bases align to TRBD1. This CDR3 comprises 13 residues. CDR1 is MNHNY and CDR2 is SVGAGI in the germline V gene (reference sequence). The J segment lost 4 bases and the V segment lost 6 bases, leaving 3 bases of the junction unmatched. This CDR3 reads CASRPTGNQPQHF. CDR3 coding DNA: TGTGCCAGCAGGCCGACAGGGAATCAGCCCCAGCATTTT.

V and J are TRBV2 and TRBJ1-5; no reliable D call. The V gene lost 1 base and the J gene lost 3 bases, with 10 bases spanning the gap. Germline V gene lookup returns CDR1 SNHLY and CDR2 FYNNEI. This CDR3 has 15 amino acids. The CDR3: CASSEEGRHNQPQHF. The CDR3 DNA reads as TGTGCCAGCAGTGAAGAAGGGAGGCACAATCAGCCCCAGCATTTT.

The chain uses TRBV3-1 (or the pseudogene TRBV3-2) and TRBJ2-7, with TRBD2 matching 9 bases. Germline values: CDR1 LGHDT, CDR2 YNNKEL (reference sequence). The V gene end was trimmed by 1 base and the J gene end by 5 bases; junction bases not matched to a gene: 6. This CDR3 contains 15 residues. DNA for the CDR3: TGTGCCAGCAGCCAAGGGGCGGGAGGGGCGAACGAGCAGTACTTC. Amino acids: CASSQGAGGANEQYF.

The table lists this clone with a few counts. The chain couples TRBV6-2 or TRBV6-3 to TRBJ2-7; maybe TRBD1 (6 bases). Germline V CDR1 and CDR2: MNHEY, SVGEGT. The CDR3 runs 14 residues. V was trimmed by 1 base and J by 5 bases, leaving 12 bases between them. CDR3 residues: CASSYFSRGDEQYF. The DNA for the CDR3 is TGTGCCAGCAGTTACTTTTCCAGGGGTGACGAGCAGTACTTC.

The rearrangement links TRBV6-6 to TRBJ1-2; D not certain. CDR1 is MNHNY, CDR2 SVGAGI, per germline (reference sequence). Trimming left V 5 bases short and J 8 bases short, with 15 bases between. The CDR3 has 13 residues. CDR3 sequence: CASSQPEDPGYTF. Written as DNA, the CDR3 is TGTGCCAGCAGTCAACCGGAGGATCCGGGCTACACCTTC.

CDR3 sequence (DNA): TGTGCTAGTGGTTTGGTACGGGGACTAGCGGGACCCTACGAGCAGTACTTC. Protein: CASGLVRGLAGPYEQYF. The chain recombines TRBV12-5 with TRBJ2-7; TRBD2 matches at 13 bases. The CDR3 extends over 17 amino acids. Per germline, CDR1 LGHNT and CDR2 FRNRAP. Trimming at V came to 0 bases and at J to 2 bases, leaving 4 bases not matched to a gene.

The chain carries TRBV7-9 and TRBJ1-5; 8 bases map to TRBD1. The germline V gene encodes CDR1 SEHNR and CDR2 FQNEAQ (reference sequence). The CDR3 length is 16 residues. Trimming at V came to 5 bases and at J to 1 base, leaving 7 bases not matched to a gene. The CDR3 sequence: CASSLDRGRSNQPQHF. The CDR3 DNA reads TGTGCCAGCAGCCTCGACAGGGGTAGGAGCAATCAGCCCCAGCATTTT. The whole variable domain, remainder taken from reference TRBV7-9 and TRBJ1-5, is DTGVSQNPRHKITKRGQNVTFRCDPISEHNRLYWYRQTLGQGPEFLTYFQNEAQLEKSRLLSDRFSAERPKGSFSTLEIQRTEQGDSAMYLCASSLDRGRSNQPQHFGDGTRLSIL.

The DNA for the CDR3 is TGTGCCAGCAGCGCACATGCCGGGACAGGCACAGATACGCAGTATTTT. It encodes CASSAHAGTGTDTQYF. The chain employs TRBV9 and TRBJ2-3; 7 nucleotides line up with TRBD1. V lost 3 bases and J lost 1; bases outside the gene matches: 8. CDR1 and CDR2 from the germline V gene are SGDLS and YYNGEE. The CDR3 loop spans 16 amino acids. The entire variable domain, with the rest obtained from reference TRBV9 and TRBJ2-3, is as follows: DSGVTQTPKHLITATGQRVTLRCSPRSGDLSVYWYQQSLDQGLQFLIQYYNGEERAKGNILERFSAQQFPDLHSELNLSSLELGDSALYFCASSAHAGTGTDTQYFGPGTRLTVL.

The V call is TRBV5-4, the J call TRBJ1-3, with 8 bases that match TRBD1. V lost 4 bases and J lost 2; bases outside the gene matches: 8. Germline V lookup: CDR1 SGHNT, CDR2 YYREEE (reference sequence). The CDR3 loop spans 16 amino acids. The CDR3 DNA sequence: TGTGCCAGCAGCATCGGACAGGGCGCTACTGGAAACACCATATATTTT. Translated: CASSIGQGATGNTIYF.

The chain recombines TRBV15 with TRBJ2-3, with 14 bases fitting TRBD2. From germline, CDR1 is LNHNV and CDR2 YYDKDF (reference sequence). CDR3 length: 17 residues. Trimming took 5 bases from V and 5 from J; bases not matched to a gene: 9. The CDR3: CATSPTGTSGREDTQYF. CDR3 DNA: TGTGCCACCAGCCCTACCGGGACTAGCGGGAGAGAAGATACGCAGTATTTT.

This clone was seen more than once but under ten times. The chain recombines TRBV2 with TRBJ1-4, with TRBD1 as a possible D gene (5 bases). CDR1 SNHLY and CDR2 FYNNEI come from the germline V gene. The CDR3 runs 15 residues. Deletions cut 7 bases from V and 1 base from J, with 13 bases between. CDR3 sequence reads: CASILGVRTNEKLFF. Here the CDR3 DNA reads TGTGCCAGCATCCTAGGGGTTCGAACTAATGAAAAACTGTTTTTT.

The CDR3 nucleotides are TGTGCCAGCAGTTTATGGGGGGCGAATCGTGATGGCTACACCTTC. Its protein product is CASSLWGANRDGYTF. The chain is built from TRBV28 and TRBJ1-2, with D possibly TRBD1 on 6 matching bases. Trimming left V 0 bases short and J 6 bases short, with 14 bases between. The germline gives CDR1 MDHEN, CDR2 SYDVKM. The CDR3 is made up of 15 amino acids.

In DNA form, the CDR3 reads TGCGCCAGCAGCCGCGGGGGGCCCCCTTACAATGAGCAGTTCTTC. It codes for CASSRGGPPYNEQFF. The V and J genes are TRBV4-3 and TRBJ2-1; 8 nucleotides agree with TRBD2. Trimming cost V 4 bases and J 4 bases; bases outside gene matches: 6. Germline V gene lookup returns CDR1 LGHNA and CDR2 YSLEER. The CDR3 has 15 amino acids.

The rearrangement joins TRBV6-5 to TRBJ1-3; 7 nucleotides align to TRBD1. The CDR3 totals 14 residues. After removal of 5 bases from V and 0 bases from J, the junction contained 1 base not matched to a gene. The germline gives CDR1 MNHEY, CDR2 SVGAGI. The CDR3 bases are TGTGCCAGCAGTAGACAGGGCTCTGGAAACACCATATATTTT. This sequence encodes CASSRQGSGNTIYF.

With regard to this clone: Compared with germline, one end of the junction differs, possibly owing to a read error. This sequence joins TRBV7-2 and TRBJ2-1; 10 positions agree with TRBD2. The CDR3 totals 16 residues. Germline values: CDR1 SGHTA, CDR2 FQGNSA. The DNA of the CDR3 is TGTGCCAGCAGCCTAGCCGGGACTAGCGTGTACAATGAGCAGTTCTTC. Its translation: CASSLAGTSVYNEQFF.

In this sample, this clone turned up a few times. This chain connects TRBV2 to TRBJ1-1, with D maybe TRBD1 (5 bases). The germline V gene has CDR1 SNHLY and CDR2 FYNNEI. The CDR3 runs 13 residues. Trimming took off 7 bases at V and 5 bases at J, with 14 bases between the two ends. The CDR3 loop reads CASTDFGGTEAFF. In DNA, the CDR3 is TGTGCCAGCACCGACTTCGGGGGGACTGAAGCTTTCTTT.

The chain joins TRBV10-3 to TRBJ2-5, with 7 bases aligning to TRBD1. Germline V gives CDR1 ENHRY, CDR2 SYGVKD. The J segment lost 5 bases and the V segment lost 6 bases, leaving 9 bases of the junction unmatched. This CDR3 spans 14 amino acids. CDR3 residues: CAISNPTGRETQYF. The CDR3 nucleotides read TGTGCCATCAGCAATCCGACAGGGCGGGAGACCCAGTACTTC.